The 29 T cell receptor beta chains presented below share a single source sample, sequenced in a study of T-cell reconstitution after alpha-beta-depleted transplantation in children. A TCRbeta library incorporating unique molecular identifiers was prepared. MiXCR, run by TCRdb on the PCR reads, gives a single entry per CDR3 protein. Among 700,000 to 950,000 distinct CDR3 sequences listed, around 15% were seen once. The source material was PBMCs, mostly from graft donor cells, sampled 360 days after TCRalphabeta/CD19-depleted stem cell transplant. The receptors originated from a male patient younger than 18 who had a stem cell transplant for acute lymphoblastic leukemia, so the T cells may come from the graft donor.

V is TRBV11-1 and J is TRBJ2-1; 15 nucleotides align to TRBD2. CDR1 is SGHAT, CDR2 FQDESV, per germline (reference sequence). This CDR3 comprises 19 residues. Trimming took 6 bases from V and 8 from J; bases not matched to a gene: 17. This CDR3 is CASSPGTSGRFGRADEQFF. CDR3 DNA: TGTGCCAGCAGTCCCGGGACTAGCGGGAGGTTCGGTAGGGCGGATGAGCAGTTCTTC.

This clonotype was seen a few times. The V gene is TRBV4-1, the J gene TRBJ2-7; TRBD1 matches at 8 bases. Germline CDR1 is MGHRA and CDR2 is YSYEKL. With V trimmed by 4 bases and J by 5 bases, 10 bases remained unmatched. The CDR3 has 15 amino acids. Here the CDR3 reads CASSPALAGGDEQYF. Written as DNA, the CDR3 is TGCGCCAGCAGCCCTGCACTAGCAGGGGGCGACGAGCAGTACTTC.

The chain links TRBV7-9 to TRBJ2-1, with 7 bases matching TRBD1. This CDR3 has 13 amino acids. Germline CDR1 and CDR2: SEHNR and FQNEAQ (reference sequence). With V trimmed by 4 bases and J by 9 bases, 6 bases remained unmatched. This CDR3 reads CASSSPTGFEQFF. The CDR3 region has the DNA TGTGCCAGCAGCTCGCCGACAGGGTTTGAGCAGTTCTTC.

The gene calls are TRBV7-3 and TRBJ2-3; TRBD2 is a possible D gene (5 bases). The CDR3 length is 15 residues. Germline-derived CDR1 and CDR2 are SGHTA and FQGTGA. Trimming pared 5 bases from V and 3 bases from J, leaving 15 bases between. For the CDR3, the DNA is TGTGCCAGCAGCCCGGGCCCATCGGGGACAGATACGCAGTATTTT. It specifies CASSPGPSGTDTQYF.

V gene TRBV27 combines with J gene TRBJ2-1; D is uncertain. Germline values: CDR1 MNHEY, CDR2 SMNVEV (reference sequence). Deletions cut 8 bases from V and 4 bases from J, with 15 bases between. CDR3 size: 14 residues. The CDR3 nucleotides are TGTGCCAGCTGTCTCGGGTTAAGATACAATGAGCAGTTCTTC. Residues: CASCLGLRYNEQFF.

The rearrangement joins TRBV5-5 to TRBJ1-6; possible D gene TRBD1, 5 bases. Germline CDR1 reads SGHKS; CDR2 reads YYEKEE (reference sequence). Trimming cost V 2 bases and J 5 bases, with 14 bases left between them. The CDR3 length is 16 residues. The CDR3: CASSFKGPSNNSPLHF. The CDR3 bases are TGTGCCAGCAGCTTTAAGGGGCCAAGCAATAATTCACCCCTCCACTTT. Full variable domain (rest looked up from reference TRBV5-5 and TRBJ1-6): DAGVTQSPTHLIKTRGQQVTLRCSPISGHKSVSWYQQVLGQGPQFIFQYYEKEERGRGNFPDRFSARQFPNYSSELNVNALLLGDSALYLCASSFKGPSNNSPLHFGNGTRLTVT.

Worth noting for this clonotype: A read error may be the cause here, since a much bigger clone is one base away. The rearrangement joins TRBV5-1 to TRBJ2-3; D possibly corresponds to TRBD2 (6 bases). This CDR3 has 15 amino acids. Germline CDR1 is SGHRS and CDR2 is YFSETQ. The CDR3 nucleotides read TGCGCCTGCAGCTTAACGGCGGGAAGTGGAGATACGCAGTATTTT. Its protein is CACSLTAGSGDTQYF.

The chain recombines TRBV2 with TRBJ2-7; a weak D match, TRBD1 (6 bases). Germline V gene lookup returns CDR1 SNHLY and CDR2 FYNNEI. This CDR3 has 14 amino acids. Trimming pared 7 bases from V and 3 bases from J, leaving 16 bases between. The CDR3 loop is CASTRRDTSYEQYF. The CDR3 coding sequence is TGTGCCAGCACTCGTCGGGACACCAGCTACGAGCAGTACTTC.

J is TRBJ2-5 and V is TRBV29-1; 9 bases are shared with TRBD2. The CDR3 runs to 16 residues. Germline loops: CDR1 SQVTM, CDR2 ANQGSEA. J lost 4 bases, V lost 3 bases, and 12 bases had no gene match. In nucleotides, the CDR3 is TGCAGCGTTGAGGGGGCTAGCGGGAAGAATGTAGAGACCCAGTACTTC. Amino acid sequence: CSVEGASGKNVETQYF.

This clonotype was observed a handful of times. The chain carries TRBV15 and TRBJ2-7; 11 nucleotides align to TRBD1. V was pared by 5 bases and J by 7 bases, with 13 bases of the junction left unmatched. Germline assignment: CDR1 LNHNV and CDR2 YYDKDF (reference sequence). This CDR3 has 16 residues. CDR3 DNA: TGTGCCACCAGCGCCCTTCCGGGACAGGGGGTTGAGGAGCAGTACTTC. Protein sequence: CATSALPGQGVEEQYF.

The gene calls are TRBV25-1 and TRBJ2-7; D is possibly TRBD2 (6 bases). The V gene's germline CDR1 is MGHDK and CDR2 SYGVNS. Between the trimmed V and J ends, which lost 4 bases and 7 bases, there was a span of 23 bases. CDR3 length: 16 residues. The CDR3 coding sequence is TGTGCCAGCAGTGCCAGACTAGGTAGGCCGGTGGGGGAGCAGTACTTC. Protein product: CASSARLGRPVGEQYF.

The V gene is TRBV19, the J gene TRBJ2-2; D not resolved. The CDR3 consists of 12 residues. Trimming took off 9 bases at V and 5 bases at J, with 10 bases between the two ends. The germline V gene has CDR1 LNHDA and CDR2 SQIVND (reference sequence). The CDR3, as DNA: TGTGCCAGCAGCACGTTTACCGGGGAGCTGTTTTTT. Translating gives CASSTFTGELFF.

This clonotype has ten or more counts. The V and J genes are TRBV28 and TRBJ2-5, with D tentatively TRBD1 (5 bases). The V end lost 4 bases, the J end lost 4 bases, and 13 bases lay between the germline ends. This CDR3 has 14 residues. Per the germline V gene, CDR1 is MDHEN and CDR2 is SYDVKM. The CDR3: CASSSTGFSETQYF. The DNA of the CDR3 is TGTGCCAGCAGTTCCACAGGTTTCTCAGAGACCCAGTACTTC.

This clonotype has just a few counts. The germline gene is not matched at one end of the junction; a read error may be the cause. The chain combines TRBV15 with TRBJ2-5; TRBD2 aligns across 9 bases. Germline values: CDR1 LNHNV, CDR2 YYDKDF (reference sequence). This CDR3 comprises 16 residues. CDR3 DNA: TGTGCCACCAGCAGAGATCGGCCGTTCCAGCGGGAGGCCCTGTGGTTC. Residues: CATSRDRPFQREALWF.

This clonotype was seen once. The chain has TRBV4-1 and TRBJ2-5; maybe TRBD2 (5 bases). The CDR3 contains 12 residues. Germline loops: CDR1 MGHRA, CDR2 YSYEKL. V was trimmed by 1 base and J by 8 bases, leaving 8 bases between them. The CDR3 protein is CASSQGGITQYF. The CDR3 DNA is TGCGCCAGCAGCCAAGGAGGGATAACCCAGTACTTC.

This clonotype has at least ten counts. The chain carries TRBV20-1 and TRBJ2-7; tentatively, D is TRBD1 (6 bases). The CDR3 extends over 13 amino acids. Trimming stripped 3 bases from V and 3 bases from J, with 12 bases between. CDR1 is DFQATT, CDR2 SNEGSKA, per germline (reference sequence). The DNA of the CDR3 is TGCAGTGCTAGGCACAGGGACGGCTACGAGCAGTACTTC. Translation: CSARHRDGYEQYF.

The V call is TRBV12-3 or TRBV12-4, the J call TRBJ2-3, with 11 bases identical to TRBD2. CDR3 length: 18 residues. Trimming cost V 5 bases and J 0 bases; bases outside gene matches: 10. The CDR3 DNA follows: TGTGCCAGCAGTCCCGTTCTCGGGACTAGCGGCAGCACAGATACGCAGTATTTT. Translation: CASSPVLGTSGSTDTQYF.

CDR3 sequence reads: CASRPRGLEGNTIYF. In DNA form, the CDR3 reads TGTGCCAGCAGGCCCAGGGGGCTGGAAGGAAACACCATATATTTT. This chain joins TRBV28 and TRBJ1-3, with TRBD1 identical over 8 bases. The V and J ends lost 6 bases and 4 bases, in that order; junction bases with no gene match: 8. The CDR3 runs 15 residues. The V gene's germline CDR1 is MDHEN and CDR2 SYDVKM.

This clonotype was seen more than once but under ten times. The V call is TRBV24-1, the J call TRBJ2-1; maybe TRBD2 (6 bases). The germline V gene has CDR1 KGHDR and CDR2 SFDVKD. The V end lost 6 bases, the J end lost 0 bases, and 14 bases lay between the germline ends. The CDR3 loop spans 16 amino acids. The DNA of the CDR3 is TGTGCCACCAGTTCTCGCGGGGTGAGCTCCTACAATGAGCAGTTCTTC. It specifies CATSSRGVSSYNEQFF.

A word on this clonotype: A read error is possible here, since a much larger clone lies one base away. The CDR3 reads CASSLFLQSSYNEQFF. CDR3 bases: TGCGCCAGCAGCCTATTTCTGCAGAGCTCCTACAATGAGCAGTTCTTC. The V gene is TRBV4-1, the J gene TRBJ2-1; D remains unclear. V gave up 4 bases and J gave up 0 bases, with 13 bases separating them. CDR3 length: 16 amino acids. The germline V gene encodes CDR1 MGHRA and CDR2 YSYEKL.

In this sample, this clonotype turned up a few times. V and J are TRBV27 and TRBJ1-1, with a possible D match to TRBD1 (5 bases). The CDR3 is made up of 15 amino acids. Trimming removed 5 bases at V and 4 bases at J, with 17 bases between. Germline loops: CDR1 MNHEY, CDR2 SMNVEV (reference sequence). Written as DNA, the CDR3 is TGTGCCAGCAGTCCCACCGGGACCCCGGGCACTGAAGCTTTCTTT. This sequence encodes CASSPTGTPGTEAFF.

The chain joins TRBV7-2 to TRBJ2-1; D could derive from TRBD1 or TRBD2 (5 bases each). Trimming left V 2 bases short and J 8 bases short, with 13 bases between. This CDR3 is built from 14 residues. Germline CDR1 reads SGHTA; CDR2 reads FQGNSA. CDR3 sequence: CASSLRGAGYEQFF. As DNA, the CDR3 is TGTGCCAGCAGCTTAAGAGGGGCCGGCTATGAGCAGTTCTTC.

This rearrangement joins TRBV10-3 to TRBJ2-1, with D unclear. This CDR3 contains 13 residues. Trimming took 0 bases from V and 7 from J, leaving 7 bases between them. In germline, CDR1 is ENHRY, CDR2 SYGVKD. The CDR3 DNA is TGTGCCATCAGTGAGTCGGTGGGGAATGAGCAGTTCTTC. As protein: CAISESVGNEQFF.

This clonotype appeared a few times. The genes are TRBV14 and TRBJ2-5; TRBD1 aligns across 7 bases. Germline V gene lookup returns CDR1 SGHDN and CDR2 FVKESK. J was trimmed by 3 bases and V by 2 bases; bases with no gene match: 9. CDR3 size: 16 residues. CDR3 bases: TGTGCCAGCAGCCAATCTTGGACAGGCTTGAAAGAGACCCAGTACTTC. It translates to CASSQSWTGLKETQYF.

This clonotype was seen ten or more times. The chain couples TRBV7-9 to TRBJ1-1; D is ambiguous. The CDR3 loop spans 13 amino acids. Germline V lookup: CDR1 SEHNR, CDR2 FQNEAQ (reference sequence). Trimming cost V 5 bases and J 3 bases, with 10 bases left between them. The CDR3 spells CASSQGSYTEAFF. CDR3 bases: TGTGCCAGCAGCCAAGGGAGTTACACTGAAGCTTTCTTT.

This clonotype was counted a few times. V and J are TRBV6-5 and TRBJ1-6, with D tentatively TRBD1 (6 bases). The CDR3 is 15 amino acids. The germline V gene encodes CDR1 MNHEY and CDR2 SVGAGI. V was cut by 2 bases and J by 9 bases, with 14 bases left in between. The CDR3 reads CASSYVQGMGSPLHF. Written as DNA, the CDR3 is TGTGCCAGCAGTTACGTACAGGGAATGGGTTCACCCCTCCACTTT.

This clonotype is a singleton in its sample. This CDR3 reads CASLSGRTKETQYF. The CDR3 nucleotides are TGTGCCAGCTTGTCTGGACGCACTAAAGAGACCCAGTACTTC. The rearrangement links TRBV18 to TRBJ2-5; D is undetermined. Germline values: CDR1 KGHSH, CDR2 LQKENI. The CDR3 extends over 14 amino acids. V lost 7 bases to trimming and J lost 3 bases, with 15 bases between them.

The chain has TRBV25-1 and TRBJ2-7; the D is unclear. Germline V gene data show CDR1 as MGHDK and CDR2 as SYGVNS. The CDR3 has 14 residues. Trimming removed 3 bases at V and 2 bases at J, with 11 bases between. The CDR3 nucleotides are TGTGCCAGCAGTGACGGGCGGTGGGCCTACGAGCAGTACTTC. It translates to CASSDGRWAYEQYF.

The chain has TRBV10-2 and TRBJ2-5; 9 bases match TRBD2. Trimming took 3 bases from V and 0 from J; bases not matched to a gene: 5. The CDR3 spans 16 residues. Per germline, CDR1 WSHSY and CDR2 SAAADI. The CDR3 nucleotides are TGCGCCAGCAGTGATATAGCGGGAGCGTACCAAGAGACCCAGTACTTC. Translated: CASSDIAGAYQETQYF.